These 31 T cell receptor beta chains came from one sample sequenced in a study of T-cell reconstitution after alpha-beta-depleted transplantation in children. TCRbeta library construction was performed incorporating unique molecular identifiers. TCRdb re-derived calls from the PCR reads in MiXCR, one entry per CDR3 protein. This table holds approximately 980,000 distinct CDR3 sequences, about 29% found once. Material: PBMCs, mostly from graft donor cells, obtained 360 days after TCRalphabeta/CD19-depleted stem cell transplant. These receptors were taken from a boy in the first two years of life who had a stem cell transplant for SCID, so the T cells may come from the graft donor.

A few counts support this clonotype. The V gene is TRBV3-1, the J gene TRBJ2-1; TRBD2 matches at 8 bases. The V gene's germline CDR1 is LGHDT and CDR2 YNNKEL (reference sequence). The CDR3 has 19 residues. J lost 9 bases, V lost 0 bases, and 19 bases had no gene match. The CDR3 DNA reads TGTGCCAGCAGCCAAGATCCGCCCGGACTAGCCCAAATGATCGGTGAGCAGTTCTTC. It yields the protein CASSQDPPGLAQMIGEQFF.

The chain employs TRBV7-9 and TRBJ2-3, with no clear D. Germline V gene data show CDR1 as SEHNR and CDR2 as FQNEAQ (reference sequence). This CDR3 region has 15 residues. The V gene lost 1 base and the J gene lost 2 bases, with 10 bases spanning the gap. CDR3 region: CASSLGIQVTDTQYF. CDR3 coding DNA: TGTGCCAGCAGCTTAGGTATTCAGGTCACAGATACGCAGTATTTT.

CDR3 sequence (DNA): TGCAGCGTTGAAGATCTGGGGAGATTCGGTTTTCCCTACAATGAGCAGTTCTTC. Protein product: CSVEDLGRFGFPYNEQFF. V is TRBV29-1 and J is TRBJ2-1; D possibly corresponds to TRBD2 (5 bases). Trimming took off 0 bases at V and 2 bases at J, with 20 bases between the two ends. CDR3 length: 18 amino acids. Per germline, CDR1 SQVTM and CDR2 ANQGSEA.

This clonotype was detected only a few times. For the CDR3, the DNA is TGTGCCAGCAGCTTATCTGGGACTAGTGTAGATACGCAGTATTTT. Protein product: CASSLSGTSVDTQYF. The chain is built from TRBV7-2 and TRBJ2-3, with 8 bases matching TRBD2. Germline-derived CDR1 and CDR2 are SGHTA and FQGNSA. The CDR3 totals 15 residues. J gave up 5 bases and V 2 bases, and 6 bases lay outside the gene matches.

The V call is TRBV12-3 or TRBV12-4, the J call TRBJ2-1; a weak D match, TRBD2 (6 bases). Deletions cut 3 bases from V and 8 bases from J, with 14 bases between. This CDR3 contains 14 residues. Here the CDR3 reads CASSFLAVTYEQFF. CDR3 DNA: TGTGCCAGCAGTTTTTTAGCGGTGACTTATGAGCAGTTCTTC.

The rearrangement links TRBV28 to TRBJ2-3, with D perhaps matching TRBD1 (5 bases). Germline CDR1 and CDR2: MDHEN and SYDVKM. The CDR3 is 14 amino acids. V dropped 6 bases and J dropped 2 bases, with 12 bases sitting between them. The CDR3 region is CASSQDSTTDTQYF. Here the CDR3 DNA reads TGTGCCAGCAGCCAAGACAGCACCACAGATACGCAGTATTTT.

There are a few counts of this clonotype. J is TRBJ2-7 and V is TRBV18, with a weak D call TRBD2 (5 bases). This CDR3 has 13 residues. V lost 4 bases and J 5 bases, leaving 12 bases between the germline ends. Germline CDR1 KGHSH, CDR2 LQKENI. The CDR3 nucleotides are TGTGCCAGCTCACTAGCGCGGTCCCACGAGCAGTACTTC. Translating gives CASSLARSHEQYF. Using reference TRBV18 and TRBJ2-7 for the parts outside the CDR3, the full variable domain is NAGVMQNPRHLVRRRGQEARLRCSPMKGHSHVYWYRQLPEEGLKFMVYLQKENIIDESGMPKERFSAEFPKEGPSILRIQQVVRGDSAAYFCASSLARSHEQYFGPGTRLTVT.

The J gene is TRBJ1-1, the V gene TRBV12-3 or TRBV12-4, with 7 bases fitting TRBD1. The CDR3 covers 14 residues. Unmatched junction bases numbered 4, after V lost 6 bases and J lost 0 bases. The CDR3: CASRRDSLNTEAFF. The CDR3 DNA sequence: TGTGCCAGCAGACGGGACAGCTTGAACACTGAAGCTTTCTTT.

The rearrangement uses TRBV3-1 and TRBJ2-6; 12 positions match TRBD2. Per the germline V gene, CDR1 is LGHDT and CDR2 is YNNKEL (reference sequence). V lost 10 bases to trimming and J lost 2 bases; unmatched junction nucleotides: 6. The CDR3 spans 16 residues. CDR3 DNA: TGTGCCACGAGAGGACTAGCGGGGCCTGGGGCCAACGTCCTGACTTTC. This gives the protein CATRGLAGPGANVLTF.

V gene TRBV30 combines with J gene TRBJ2-5; a possible D gene is TRBD2 (5 bases). The germline V and J ends were trimmed by 1 base and 14 bases, with 17 bases remaining between them. The CDR3 contains 12 residues. The germline gives CDR1 GTSNPN, CDR2 SVGIG (reference sequence). The CDR3, as DNA: TGTGCCTGGAGTGGCCTCGCGGGCCGGATTTACTTC. It yields the protein CAWSGLAGRIYF. The variable domain in full, completed from reference TRBV30 and TRBJ2-5, reads SQTIHQWPATLVQPVGSPLSLECTVEGTSNPNLYWYRQAAGRGLQLLFYSVGIGQISSEVPQNLSASRPQDRQFILSSKKLLLSDSGFYLCAWSGLAGRIYFGPGTRLLVL.

V is TRBV9 and J is TRBJ2-7; weak D call: TRBD1 (6 bases). Germline V gene lookup returns CDR1 SGDLS and CDR2 YYNGEE. Trimming stripped 4 bases from V and 2 bases from J, with 13 bases between. The CDR3 sequence is 14 residues long. CDR3 bases: TGTGCCAGCAGCCAGGGGTCCGGGCCCTACGAGCAGTACTTC. It encodes CASSQGSGPYEQYF. Drawing the rest from reference TRBV9 and TRBJ2-7, the complete variable domain is DSGVTQTPKHLITATGQRVTLRCSPRSGDLSVYWYQQSLDQGLQFLIQYYNGEERAKGNILERFSAQQFPDLHSELNLSSLELGDSALYFCASSQGSGPYEQYFGPGTRLTVT.

The J gene is TRBJ2-6, the V gene TRBV27; maybe TRBD2 (5 bases). CDR1 and CDR2 from the germline V gene are MNHEY and SMNVEV (reference sequence). With 5 bases removed from V and 3 bases from J, the gap between germline ends came to 23 bases. This CDR3 has 19 amino acids. The CDR3 DNA follows: TGTGCCAGCAGTCCCAACTTCGGTGGGAGCTTAAGTGGGGCCAACGTCCTGACTTTC. Translation gives CASSPNFGGSLSGANVLTF.

This clonotype was observed a handful of times. The rearrangement joins TRBV5-5 to TRBJ1-5; D not resolved. CDR3 length equals 16 residues. Germline V CDR1 and CDR2: SGHKS, YYEKEE (reference sequence). V lost 0 bases, J lost 0 bases, and 10 bases lay in between. CDR3 DNA: TGTGCCAGCAGCTTGGGGCCAGGTTTTAGCAATCAGCCCCAGCATTTT. Translated, it gives CASSLGPGFSNQPQHF. The full variable domain, its missing parts supplied by reference TRBV5-5 and TRBJ1-5, is DAGVTQSPTHLIKTRGQQVTLRCSPISGHKSVSWYQQVLGQGPQFIFQYYEKEERGRGNFPDRFSARQFPNYSSELNVNALLLGDSALYLCASSLGPGFSNQPQHFGDGTRLSIL.

The chain uses TRBV4-3 and TRBJ2-3, with a weak D call TRBD2 (5 bases). Germline CDR1 and CDR2: LGHNA and YSLEER. The CDR3 consists of 14 residues. Deletions cut 0 bases from V and 8 bases from J, with 12 bases between. The CDR3 DNA is TGCGCCAGCAGCCAAGAATTCGGGGTTGGTACGCAGTATTTT. This translates into CASSQEFGVGTQYF.

The chain uses TRBV12-3 or TRBV12-4 and TRBJ2-3, with TRBD1 matching over 7 bases. The V segment lost 3 bases and the J segment 2 bases; nucleotides outside the gene matches: 8. The CDR3 length is 16 residues. The CDR3 protein is CASSLERGLNTDTQYF. The CDR3 nucleotides read TGTGCCAGCAGTTTGGAAAGGGGGCTGAACACAGATACGCAGTATTTT.

V and J are TRBV11-2 and TRBJ1-1; TRBD1 aligns across 8 bases. The CDR3 sequence is 15 residues long. The germline V gene encodes CDR1 SGHAT and CDR2 FQNNGV. J lost 10 bases, V lost 5 bases, and 15 bases had no gene match. CDR3: CASSRLPGQAGGAFF. As DNA, the CDR3 is TGTGCCAGCAGCCGACTTCCGGGACAGGCCGGAGGAGCTTTCTTT.

This clonotype was picked up a small number of times. The CDR3 loop is CASSLAVGRFNQPQHF. DNA for the CDR3: TGTGCCAGCAGTTTAGCGGTGGGCAGATTCAATCAGCCCCAGCATTTT. The V gene is TRBV12-3 or TRBV12-4, the J gene TRBJ1-5; D not certain. The length of the CDR3 is 16 residues. The V end lost 0 bases, the J end lost 3 bases, and 12 bases lay between the germline ends.

The chain recombines TRBV12-3 or TRBV12-4 with TRBJ1-5; TRBD1 is a possible D gene (5 bases). The CDR3 has 14 residues. V lost 3 bases to trimming and J lost 3 bases, with 9 bases between them. This CDR3 is CASSLAGNNQPQHF. CDR3 in DNA: TGTGCCAGCAGTTTGGCAGGGAACAATCAGCCCCAGCATTTT.

The J gene is TRBJ2-3, the V gene TRBV6-1; 8 nucleotides agree with TRBD2. Germline V gene lookup returns CDR1 MNHNS and CDR2 SASEGT. The CDR3 is made up of 15 amino acids. Unmatched junction bases numbered 9, after V lost 5 bases and J lost 5 bases. The CDR3 DNA sequence: TGTGCCAGCAGTCGTTACGGGGGGGCCAGAGATACGCAGTATTTT. This encodes CASSRYGGARDTQYF.

This clonotype appeared a few times. The chain links TRBV20-1 to TRBJ2-7; D is uncertain. The CDR3 sequence is 13 residues long. Trimming pared 8 bases from V and 4 bases from J, leaving 18 bases between. The V gene's germline CDR1 is DFQATT and CDR2 SNEGSKA (reference sequence). For the CDR3, the DNA is TGCAGTCCGATCCGCCATTGGGCGTACGAGCAGTACTTC. It translates to CSPIRHWAYEQYF.

The count of this clonotype is one. This chain joins TRBV24-1 and TRBJ2-3, with TRBD1 identical over 7 bases. The CDR3 covers 17 residues. The trim removed 9 bases at V and 2 bases at J, leaving 16 bases unmatched. Germline CDR1 is KGHDR and CDR2 is SFDVKD. Written as DNA, the CDR3 is TGTGCCACCGCTGACGGACGGTGGACAGGACACACAGATACGCAGTATTTT. Residues: CATADGRWTGHTDTQYF.

V is TRBV2 and J is TRBJ2-5; D unresolved. Germline V lookup: CDR1 SNHLY, CDR2 FYNNEI. CDR3 length equals 16 residues. Trimming removed 3 bases from V and 3 bases from J, with 17 bases in between. For the CDR3, the DNA is TGTGCCAGCAGTGATTTCCCACAGCCATCCGAAGAGACCCAGTACTTC. It specifies CASSDFPQPSEETQYF.

The V and J genes are TRBV7-9 and TRBJ1-1, with D tentatively TRBD1 (5 bases). Germline values: CDR1 SEHNR, CDR2 FQNEAQ (reference sequence). V was trimmed by 3 bases and J by 1 base, leaving 9 bases between them. This CDR3 comprises 14 residues. CDR3 DNA sequence: TGTGCCAGCAGCTTCCGACAGTCGAACACTGAAGCTTTCTTT. Its translation: CASSFRQSNTEAFF.

The J gene is TRBJ2-5, the V gene TRBV12-3 or TRBV12-4; 14 bases are a match to TRBD2. This CDR3 is built from 16 residues. The junction had 6 bases not matched to a gene; V was cut back by 4 bases and J by 5 bases. CDR3 region: CASSSTSGGALETQYF. DNA for the CDR3: TGTGCCAGCAGTTCGACTAGCGGGGGGGCGCTGGAGACCCAGTACTTC.

The V call is TRBV7-2, the J call TRBJ2-7; 7 bases align to TRBD1. The CDR3 has 15 amino acids. With 3 bases clipped from V and 2 bases from J, the junction kept 7 bases outside the gene matches. Looked up from germline, CDR1 is SGHTA and CDR2 is FQGNSA. The CDR3 DNA reads as TGTGCCAGCAGCTTTACAGGGGCTCTACCCTACGAGCAGTACTTC. Protein sequence: CASSFTGALPYEQYF.

The chain couples TRBV7-3 to TRBJ2-1; 8 bases line up with TRBD2. CDR1 is SGHTA and CDR2 is FQGTGA in the germline V gene. The V and J ends lost 7 bases and 9 bases, in that order; junction bases with no gene match: 11. The CDR3 contains 14 residues. For the CDR3, the DNA is TGTGCCAGCAACAACGGGGGGGGTTCGGGTGAGCAGTTCTTC. The encoded protein is CASNNGGGSGEQFF.

Only a few counts were recorded for this clonotype. The chain carries TRBV12-3 or TRBV12-4 and TRBJ2-5, with TRBD2 matching 9 bases. Trimming took 2 bases from V and 2 from J; bases not matched to a gene: 6. The CDR3 loop spans 16 amino acids. DNA of the CDR3: TGTGCCAGCAGTTTAAGAGCGGGGGGACGGCAAGAGACCCAGTACTTC. It translates to CASSLRAGGRQETQYF.

This chain connects TRBV4-1 to TRBJ2-6, with 10 bases matching TRBD1. This CDR3 has 19 residues. V lost 0 bases, J lost 4 bases, and 9 bases stayed unmatched. Germline assignment: CDR1 MGHRA and CDR2 YSYEKL. CDR3 sequence: CASSQDYQGQGSGANVLTF. DNA for the CDR3: TGCGCCAGCAGCCAAGACTACCAGGGACAGGGGTCGGGGGCCAACGTCCTGACTTTC.

This clonotype appeared a few times. The CDR3 DNA sequence: TGCAGTGCCCCCACCGGAGGAGGGTATAATTCACCCCTCCACTTT. This encodes CSAPTGGGYNSPLHF. V is TRBV20-1 and J is TRBJ1-6, with unresolved D. This CDR3 region has 15 residues. The germline CDR1 and CDR2 sequences are DFQATT and SNEGSKA (reference sequence). Trimming removed 6 bases from V and 4 bases from J, with 16 bases in between.

This clonotype was recorded at least ten times. The chain couples TRBV6-6 to TRBJ1-1; 7 bases are a match to TRBD1. Unmatched junction bases numbered 6, after V lost 5 bases and J lost 6 bases. Germline V gives CDR1 MNHNY, CDR2 SVGAGI (reference sequence). The CDR3 runs to 13 residues. CDR3 amino acids: CASSHAGQAEAFF. In DNA form, the CDR3 reads TGTGCCAGCAGTCATGCCGGACAGGCTGAAGCTTTCTTT.

The chain carries TRBV10-3 and TRBJ2-7; D is uncertain. This CDR3 contains 14 residues. Germline CDR1 and CDR2: ENHRY and SYGVKD. V dropped 0 bases and J dropped 0 bases, with 6 bases sitting between them. The CDR3 DNA reads as TGTGCCATCAGTGAGTCCTGGACCTCCTACGAGCAGTACTTC. It is translated as CAISESWTSYEQYF.